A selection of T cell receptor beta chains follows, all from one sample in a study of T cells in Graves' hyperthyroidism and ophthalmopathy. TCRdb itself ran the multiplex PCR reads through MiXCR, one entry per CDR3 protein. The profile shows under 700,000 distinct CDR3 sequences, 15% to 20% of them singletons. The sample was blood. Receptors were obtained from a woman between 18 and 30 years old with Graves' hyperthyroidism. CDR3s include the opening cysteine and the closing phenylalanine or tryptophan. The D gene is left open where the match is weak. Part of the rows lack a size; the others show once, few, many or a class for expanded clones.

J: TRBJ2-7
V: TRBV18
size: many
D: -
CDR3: CASSPQGKFEQYF
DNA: TGTGCCAGCTCACCCCAGGGCAAATTCGAGCAGTACTTC

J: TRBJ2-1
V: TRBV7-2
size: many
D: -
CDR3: CASRKGGLGYNEQFF
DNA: TGTGCCAGCAGAAAGGGCGGGTTGGGCTACAATGAGCAGTTCTTC

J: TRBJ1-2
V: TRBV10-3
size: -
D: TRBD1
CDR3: CAISADRVESGYTF
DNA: TGTGCCATCAGTGCGGACAGGGTCGAGAGTGGCTACACCTTC

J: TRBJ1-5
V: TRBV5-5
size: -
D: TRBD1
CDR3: CASTLDRALNQPQHF
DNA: TGTGCCAGCACCCTCGACAGGGCCCTCAATCAGCCCCAGCATTTT

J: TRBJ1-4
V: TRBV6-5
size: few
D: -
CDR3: CASSYRPGGATNEKLFF
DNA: TGTGCCAGCAGTTATCGCCCGGGGGGTGCAACTAATGAAAAACTGTTTTTT

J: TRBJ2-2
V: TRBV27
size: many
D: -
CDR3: CASSFYGTGELFF
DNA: TGTGCCAGCAGTTTTTACGGAACCGGGGAGCTGTTTTTT

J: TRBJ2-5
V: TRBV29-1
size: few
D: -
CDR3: CSVEDRNQETQYF
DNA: TGCAGCGTTGAGGACAGAAACCAAGAGACCCAGTACTTC

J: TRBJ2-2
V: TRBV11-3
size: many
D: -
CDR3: CASSHLNTGELFF
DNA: TGTGCCAGCAGCCACCTGAACACCGGGGAGCTGTTTTTT

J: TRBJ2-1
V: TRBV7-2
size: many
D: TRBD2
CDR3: CASRSRKREKAHEQFF
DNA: TGTGCCAGCAGGAGCCGAAAGCGGGAAAAGGCCCATGAGCAGTTCTTC

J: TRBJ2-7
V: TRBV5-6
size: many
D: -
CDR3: CASSLFRASPFWEQYF
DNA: TGTGCCAGCAGCTTGTTCAGGGCCAGTCCTTTCTGGGAGCAGTACTTC

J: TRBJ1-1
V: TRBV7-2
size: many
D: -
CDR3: CASAEGRNTEAFF
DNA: TGTGCCAGCGCCGAAGGGAGGAACACTGAAGCTTTCTTT

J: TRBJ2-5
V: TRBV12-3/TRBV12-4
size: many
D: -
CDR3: CATRRTAQETQYF
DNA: TGTGCCACACGCCGGACAGCTCAAGAGACCCAGTACTTC

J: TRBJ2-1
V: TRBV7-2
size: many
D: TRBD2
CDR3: CASSLGGGFFNEQFF
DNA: TGTGCCAGCAGCTTAGGGGGGGGTTTTTTCAATGAGCAGTTCTTC

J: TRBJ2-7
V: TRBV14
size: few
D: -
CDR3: CASSQGYRVTEQYF
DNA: TGTGCCAGCAGCCAAGGGTACAGGGTAACCGAGCAGTACTTC

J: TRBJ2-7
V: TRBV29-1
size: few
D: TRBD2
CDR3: CSVGLAGGPGEQYF
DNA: TGCAGCGTTGGGCTAGCGGGAGGGCCAGGTGAGCAGTACTTC

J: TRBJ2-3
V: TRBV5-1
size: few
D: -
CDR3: CASSLALLAATDTQYF
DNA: TGCGCCAGCAGCTTGGCCCTATTAGCGGCAACAGATACGCAGTATTTT

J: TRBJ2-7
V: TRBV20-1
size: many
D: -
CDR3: CSARKRDSSYEQYF
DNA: TGCAGTGCTAGAAAACGGGACTCTTCATACGAGCAGTACTTC

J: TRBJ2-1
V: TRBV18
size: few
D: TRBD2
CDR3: CASQRASGGAFGNEQFF
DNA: TGTGCCAGCCAACGGGCTAGCGGGGGGGCCTTCGGAAATGAGCAGTTCTTC

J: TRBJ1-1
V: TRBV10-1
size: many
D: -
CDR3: CASMKDRTNTEAFF
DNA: TGCGCCAGCATGAAGGACCGGACGAACACTGAAGCTTTCTTT

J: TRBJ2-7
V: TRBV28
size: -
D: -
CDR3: CASRETQSGEQYF
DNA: TGTGCCAGCAGGGAGACTCAATCGGGCGAGCAGTACTTC

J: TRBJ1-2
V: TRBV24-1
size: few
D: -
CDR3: CATSDGPYGYTF
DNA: TGTGCCACCAGTGACGGCCCTTATGGCTACACCTTC

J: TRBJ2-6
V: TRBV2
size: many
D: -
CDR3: CAKRRWQGRANVLTF
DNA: TGTGCCAAACGAAGGTGGCAGGGGCGGGCCAACGTCCTGACTTTC

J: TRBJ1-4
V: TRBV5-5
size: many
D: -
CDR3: CASTLTAPSEKLFF
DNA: TGTGCCAGCACCCTGACAGCGCCATCTGAAAAACTGTTTTTT

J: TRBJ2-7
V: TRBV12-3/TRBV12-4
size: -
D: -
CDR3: CASSLAQAGQYF
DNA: TGTGCCAGCAGTTTAGCCCAGGCTGGGCAGTACTTC

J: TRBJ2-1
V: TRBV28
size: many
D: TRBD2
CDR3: CASGALAGTNNEQFF
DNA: TGTGCCAGTGGAGCCCTAGCGGGGACTAACAATGAGCAGTTCTTC

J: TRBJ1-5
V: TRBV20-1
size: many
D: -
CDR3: CSARDPSGNNQPQHF
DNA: TGCAGTGCTAGAGATCCCTCGGGGAACAATCAGCCCCAGCATTTT

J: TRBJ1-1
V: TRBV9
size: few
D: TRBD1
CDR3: CASSGTGGYTEAFF
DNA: TGTGCCAGCAGCGGTACAGGGGGCTACACTGAAGCTTTCTTT

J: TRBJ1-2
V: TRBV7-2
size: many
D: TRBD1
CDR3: CASSSGTGGDGYTF
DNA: TGTGCCAGCAGCTCCGGGACAGGGGGCGACGGCTACACCTTC

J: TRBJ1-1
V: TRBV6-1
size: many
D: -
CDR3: CASSEPGMNTEAFF
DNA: TGTGCCAGCAGTGAACCGGGGATGAACACTGAAGCTTTCTTT

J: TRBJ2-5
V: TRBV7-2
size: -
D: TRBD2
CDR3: CASSYRGLAGGRETQYF
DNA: TGTGCCAGCAGCTACAGGGGACTAGCGGGGGGTCGGGAGACCCAGTACTTC

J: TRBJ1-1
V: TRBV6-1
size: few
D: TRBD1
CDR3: CASTRDRGLGEAFF
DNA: TGTGCCAGCACGAGGGACAGGGGGCTGGGTGAAGCTTTCTTT

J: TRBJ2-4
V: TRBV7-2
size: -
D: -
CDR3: CASRGYGKNIQYF
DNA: TGTGCCAGCAGAGGTTATGGCAAAAACATTCAGTACTTC

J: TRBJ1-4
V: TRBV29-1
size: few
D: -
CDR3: CSVEDSKGGVEKLFF
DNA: TGCAGCGTTGAAGATTCGAAGGGGGGGGTTGAAAAACTGTTTTTT

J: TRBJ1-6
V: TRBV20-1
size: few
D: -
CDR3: CSAIGGGLGNSPLHF
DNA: TGCAGTGCAATAGGGGGGGGCCTAGGGAATTCACCCCTCCACTTT

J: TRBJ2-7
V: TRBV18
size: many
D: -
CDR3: CASSPRGEAYEQYF
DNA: TGTGCCAGCTCACCGAGAGGGGAGGCCTACGAGCAGTACTTC

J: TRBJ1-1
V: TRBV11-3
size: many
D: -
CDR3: CASSLPRVNTEAFF
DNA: TGTGCCAGCAGCTTACCCAGGGTGAACACTGAAGCTTTCTTT

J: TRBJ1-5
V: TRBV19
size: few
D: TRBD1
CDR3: CASSGGTGVRSNQPQHF
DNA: TGTGCCAGTAGTGGCGGGACAGGGGTGAGGAGCAATCAGCCCCAGCATTTT

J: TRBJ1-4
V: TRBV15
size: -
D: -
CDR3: CATSRGGGRLFF
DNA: TGTGCCACCAGCAGAGGAGGGGGACGACTGTTTTTT

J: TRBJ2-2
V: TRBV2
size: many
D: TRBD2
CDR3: CASATSSGGTGELFF
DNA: TGTGCCAGCGCAACCTCTAGCGGGGGCACCGGGGAGCTGTTTTTT

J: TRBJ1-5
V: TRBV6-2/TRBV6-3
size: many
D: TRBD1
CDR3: CASSWSRGRGSQPQHF
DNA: TGTGCCAGCAGTTGGAGCAGGGGGAGGGGTAGTCAGCCCCAGCATTTT

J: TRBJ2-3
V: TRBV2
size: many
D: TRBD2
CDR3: CASRNKGTSLGGTQYF
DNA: TGTGCCAGCAGGAACAAAGGGACTAGCCTTGGTGGTACGCAGTATTTT

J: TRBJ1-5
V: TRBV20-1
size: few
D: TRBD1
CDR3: CSFRTGDQPQHF
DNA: TGCAGTTTTAGGACAGGGGATCAGCCCCAGCATTTT

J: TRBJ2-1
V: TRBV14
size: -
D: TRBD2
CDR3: CASSQDDLAGLNEQFF
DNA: TGTGCCAGCAGCCAAGACGACCTAGCGGGACTCAATGAGCAGTTCTTC

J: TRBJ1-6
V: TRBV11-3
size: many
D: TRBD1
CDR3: CASSLDLNRGGNSPLHF
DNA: TGTGCCAGCAGCTTAGATCTGAACAGGGGCGGCAATTCACCCCTCCACTTT

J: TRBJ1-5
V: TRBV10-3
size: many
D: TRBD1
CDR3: CAISDNRGRGNQPQHF
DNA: TGTGCCATCAGTGATAACAGGGGTAGGGGAAATCAGCCCCAGCATTTT

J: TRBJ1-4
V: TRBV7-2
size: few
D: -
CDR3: CASSLEGAGEKLFF
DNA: TGTGCCAGCAGCTTAGAAGGGGCGGGAGAAAAACTGTTTTTT

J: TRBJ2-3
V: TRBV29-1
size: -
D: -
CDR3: CSALQGNTDTQYF
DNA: TGCAGCGCCTTACAGGGTAACACAGATACGCAGTATTTT

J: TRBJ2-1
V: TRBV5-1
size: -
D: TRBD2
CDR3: CASKSGGDEQFF
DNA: TGCGCCAGCAAATCGGGGGGGGATGAGCAGTTCTTC

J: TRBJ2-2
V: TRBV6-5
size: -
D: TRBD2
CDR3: CASSYSPGGTGELFF
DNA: TGTGCCAGCAGTTACTCGCCGGGAGGGACCGGGGAGCTGTTTTTT

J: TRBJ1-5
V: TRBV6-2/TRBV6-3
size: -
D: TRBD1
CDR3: CASSYFRTGGSNQPQHF
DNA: TGTGCCAGCAGTTACTTTCGGACAGGGGGGAGCAATCAGCCCCAGCATTTT

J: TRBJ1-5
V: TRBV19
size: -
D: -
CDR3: CASTKRGGFGQPQHF
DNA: TGTGCCAGTACCAAAAGGGGAGGGTTCGGTCAGCCCCAGCATTTT

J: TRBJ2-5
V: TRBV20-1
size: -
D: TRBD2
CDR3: CSASDGGGGETQYF
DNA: TGCAGTGCTAGTGACGGGGGGGGGGGTGAGACCCAGTACTTC

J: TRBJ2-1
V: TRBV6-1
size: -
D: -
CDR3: CASRDSTYNEQFF
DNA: TGTGCCAGTAGAGACAGTACCTACAATGAGCAGTTCTTC

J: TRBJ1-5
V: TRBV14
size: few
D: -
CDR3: CASSHNRGGSQPQHF
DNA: TGTGCCAGCAGCCACAACCGGGGGGGGAGCCAGCCCCAGCATTTT